This TCR beta chain was captured by sequencing in a study of T cells in Graves' hyperthyroidism and ophthalmopathy. This CDR3 has 15 amino acids. The germline V and J ends were trimmed by 7 bases and 0 bases, with 13 bases remaining between them. The germline V gene has CDR1 LNHNV and CDR2 YYDKDF (reference sequence). Ten or more counts support this clonotype. Amplification of TCR beta CDR3 regions was performed using RNA transcripts as template. TCR CDR3 regions were first amplified by RT-PCR with HTBI primers. From the multiplex PCR reads, TCRdb called clonotypes with MiXCR, one entry per CDR3 protein. Of about 420,000 distinct CDR3 sequences in the sample, around 15% were seen once.

The clonotype originates from a woman aged 18-35 years with Graves' hyperthyroidism. J is TRBJ2-1 and V is TRBV15; D could derive from TRBD1 or TRBD2 (6 bases each). Sequencing was done on a sample of blood. The CDR3 loop reads CATKGGKSSYNEQFF. DNA for the CDR3: TGTGCCACCAAGGGGGGCAAAAGCTCCTACAATGAGCAGTTCTTC.